These 30 T cell receptor beta chains came from one sample sequenced in a study of Ad26.COV2.S vaccination and SARS-CoV-2 variants. Treatment meaning: roughly 19 received Ad26.COV2.S at low or high dose, single or two shots; about 5 received placebo; per-sample allocation not given. Day 63 after the first injection of vaccine or placebo was the sampling time. Produced via immunoSEQ multiplex PCR; TCRdb's table is partial and in-frame only. The sample comprises about 350,000 clones, around 89% of which are singletons, and around 6.4% rests with the top ten. The sample consisted of peripheral blood, taken in a trial of Ad26.COV2.S vaccine versus placebo. These receptors were obtained from a person between 18 and 65 years old who received the Ad26.COV2.S COVID-19 vaccine or a placebo.

The chain has TRBV20-1 and TRBJ1-1; D possibly corresponds to TRBD1 (5 bases). The CDR3 contains 10 residues. V gave up 5 bases and J gave up 10 bases, with 11 bases separating them. Per germline, CDR1 DFQATT and CDR2 SNEGSKA (reference sequence). The CDR3 is CSALGPRAFF. The CDR3 bases are TGCAGTGCTTTGGGGCCCCGAGCTTTCTTT.

The J gene is TRBJ2-1, the V gene TRBV11-2; 12 nucleotides agree with TRBD2. There are 18 residues in the CDR3. Germline CDR1 reads SGHAT; CDR2 reads FQNNGV. The junction had 16 bases not matched to a gene; V was cut back by 6 bases and J by 7 bases. The CDR3 DNA follows: TGTGCCAGCAGGGTCACTAGCGGGGGGAGGGCCAGGCCAAATGAGCAGTTCTTC. Translation: CASRVTSGGRARPNEQFF. The variable domain in full, with the rest retrieved from reference TRBV11-2 and TRBJ2-1, is EAGVAQSPRYKIIEKRQSVAFWCNPISGHATLYWYQQILGQGPKLLIQFQNNGVVDDSQLPKDRFSAERLKGVDSTLKIQPAKLEDSAVYLCASRVTSGGRARPNEQFFGPGTRLTVL.

The chain uses TRBV12-3 or TRBV12-4 and TRBJ1-2; no reliable D call. Trimming shortened V by 6 bases and J by 0 bases, and 8 bases separated the two germline ends. The CDR3 contains 13 residues. The CDR3 nucleotides read TGTGCCAGCAGCCAACCGGCTAACTATGGCTACACCTTC. This sequence encodes CASSQPANYGYTF.

The chain joins TRBV7-6 to TRBJ2-1; 13 nucleotides match TRBD2. The CDR3 is 16 amino acids. The J segment lost 12 bases and the V segment lost 5 bases, leaving 13 bases of the junction unmatched. CDR1 and CDR2 (germline): SGHVS, FNYEAQ. The CDR3 loop is CASSGGTSGVSGGQFF. CDR3 sequence (DNA): TGTGCCAGCAGCGGTGGGACTAGCGGGGTTAGTGGCGGGCAGTTCTTC.

The genes are TRBV11-3 and TRBJ2-2; 10 nucleotides align to TRBD1. This CDR3 has 14 residues. V shed 3 bases and J 8 bases; nucleotides not matched to a gene: 3. Germline V gene sequence: CDR1 SGHNT, CDR2 YENEEA. This CDR3 is CASSLGQGPGELFF. The CDR3 nucleotides read TGTGCCAGCAGCTTGGGACAGGGGCCTGGGGAGCTGTTTTTT.

The chain is built from TRBV19 and TRBJ1-6, with 7 bases fitting TRBD1. CDR1 and CDR2 (germline): LNHDA, SQIVND (reference sequence). The V segment lost 3 bases and the J segment 13 bases; nucleotides outside the gene matches: 18. This CDR3 region has 17 residues. CDR3 nucleotides: TGTGCCAGTAGTATTGGACAGGATACACTCTGGCGCCCCCCCCTCCACTTT. This sequence encodes CASSIGQDTLWRPPLHF.

The rearrangement links TRBV21-1 to TRBJ1-1. TRBV21-1 has pseudogene status. CDR3 size: 16 residues. The CDR3 DNA reads TGTGCCAGCAGCAAAACTAGGGCCGTTATGAACACTGAAGCTTTCTTT. This gives the protein CASSKTRAVMNTEAFF.

This clone was recorded only once. V gene TRBV7-9 combines with J gene TRBJ1-5; D is perhaps TRBD1 (5 bases). Germline CDR1 and CDR2: SEHNR and FQNEAQ (reference sequence). Trimming removed 1 base at V and 9 bases at J, with 10 bases between. This CDR3 is 13 amino acids long. The CDR3 nucleotides read TGTGCCAGCAGCTTAGAGTTTGGGGGGCCCCAGCATTTT. It encodes CASSLEFGGPQHF. Drawing the rest from reference TRBV7-9 and TRBJ1-5, the complete variable domain is DTGVSQNPRHKITKRGQNVTFRCDPISEHNRLYWYRQTLGQGPEFLTYFQNEAQLEKSRLLSDRFSAERPKGSFSTLEIQRTEQGDSAMYLCASSLEFGGPQHFGDGTRLSIL.

The chain is built from TRBV20-1 and TRBJ2-7; D is unclear. The germline V gene encodes CDR1 DFQATT and CDR2 SNEGSKA (reference sequence). The CDR3 is 11 residues long. V lost 7 bases and J lost 1, with 8 bases in between. DNA of the CDR3: TGCAGTGTTCAGCATTCCTACGAGCAGTACTTC. This sequence encodes CSVQHSYEQYF.

The chain combines TRBV28 with TRBJ1-1; 7 bases match TRBD1. J lost 4 bases, V lost 3 bases, and 26 bases had no gene match. Germline values: CDR1 MDHEN, CDR2 SYDVKM. The CDR3 contains 21 residues. As DNA, the CDR3 is TGTGCCAGCAGTTTCAAACTAGGGGAGTGGAGGGGGCCCGGTTTGGGCACTGAAGCTTTCTTT. This codes for CASSFKLGEWRGPGLGTEAFF.

V usage is TRBV3-1 (or the pseudogene TRBV3-2) and J usage is TRBJ2-1, with TRBD1 matching 7 bases. CDR1 is LGHDT and CDR2 is YNNKEL in the germline V gene (reference sequence). CDR3 size: 17 residues. J lost 10 bases, V lost 5 bases, and 20 bases had no gene match. The CDR3 region has the DNA TGTGCCAGCAGCACCCGGATCCATGACAGGGCCTCCCGGGAGCAGTTCTTC. Amino acids: CASSTRIHDRASREQFF.

This clone is a singleton in its sample. The chain has TRBV7-6 and TRBJ1-1; D gene ambiguous. Germline CDR1 and CDR2: SGHVS and FNYEAQ. Trimming pared 2 bases from V and 3 bases from J, leaving 7 bases between. The CDR3 is 13 amino acids. The CDR3, as DNA: TGTGCCAGCAGCTTAAAAGTCGACACTGAAGCTTTCTTT. It translates to CASSLKVDTEAFF.

The chain links TRBV11-2 to TRBJ1-2, with D perhaps matching TRBD1 (5 bases). Germline CDR1 and CDR2: SGHAT and FQNNGV. The V end was cut by 5 bases, the J end by 7 bases, with 14 bases between. This CDR3 contains 13 residues. CDR3 in amino acids: CASSETVVSGYTF. In DNA form, the CDR3 reads TGTGCCAGCAGCGAGACAGTGGTCTCTGGCTACACCTTC.

The V call is TRBV27, the J call TRBJ2-2, with D possibly being TRBD1 (5 bases). This CDR3 comprises 16 residues. Germline V gene sequence: CDR1 MNHEY, CDR2 SMNVEV (reference sequence). V lost 6 bases and J 0 bases, leaving 14 bases between the germline ends. The CDR3 DNA sequence: TGTGCCAGCAGAGGGGATACAGTCCCGAACACCGGGGAGCTGTTTTTT. It is translated as CASRGDTVPNTGELFF.

This clone has a handful of counts. V usage is TRBV9 and J usage is TRBJ1-5, with 10 bases identical to TRBD1. CDR1 and CDR2 (germline): SGDLS, YYNGEE. The CDR3 length is 15 residues. J lost 5 bases, V lost 0 bases, and 2 bases had no gene match. The CDR3 is CASSVGTGGDQPQHF. CDR3 coding DNA: TGTGCCAGCAGCGTAGGGACAGGGGGGGATCAGCCCCAGCATTTT. Based on the CDR3 plus reference TRBV9 and TRBJ1-5, the full variable domain is DSGVTQTPKHLITATGQRVTLRCSPRSGDLSVYWYQQSLDQGLQFLIQYYNGEERAKGNILERFSAQQFPDLHSELNLSSLELGDSALYFCASSVGTGGDQPQHFGDGTRLSIL.

The genes are TRBV30 and TRBJ1-3, with D uncertain. V was pared by 1 base and J by 0 bases, with 10 bases between. The germline gives CDR1 GTSNPN, CDR2 SVGIG (reference sequence). The CDR3 length is 15 residues. CDR3 coding DNA: TGTGCCTGGAGTGGTATAGTTTTCTCTGGAAACACCATATATTTT. Its protein product is CAWSGIVFSGNTIYF.

This chain joins TRBV7-2 and TRBJ1-1; D not resolved. The CDR3 is 14 amino acids. Germline CDR1 SGHTA, CDR2 FQGNSA. Trimming stripped 5 bases from V and 1 base from J, with 11 bases between. The CDR3 is CASSQGGSNTEAFF. CDR3 nucleotide sequence: TGTGCCAGCAGCCAAGGAGGGTCGAACACTGAAGCTTTCTTT.

The J gene is TRBJ2-7, the V gene TRBV4-1; D perhaps matches TRBD1 (8 bases). Germline CDR1 MGHRA, CDR2 YSYEKL. This CDR3 comprises 15 residues. Trimming cost V 4 bases and J 3 bases, with 16 bases left between them. CDR3 residues: CASSPGQGGSYEQYF. In nucleotides, the CDR3 is TGCGCCAGCAGCCCCGGACAGGGAGGGAGCTACGAGCAGTACTTC.

The chain is built from TRBV5-6 and TRBJ2-1; D tentatively reads TRBD1 or TRBD2 (5 bases each). Germline values: CDR1 SGHDT, CDR2 YYEEEE. The germline V and J ends were trimmed by 7 bases and 3 bases, with 17 bases remaining between them. The CDR3 loop spans 15 amino acids. For the CDR3, the DNA is TGTGCCAGCGGTGAACCGGGACGGAACTACAATGAGCAGTTCTTC. Translated, it gives CASGEPGRNYNEQFF.

In DNA, the CDR3 is TGTGCCAGCAGCTTAGAGCGGAATACGCAGTATTTT. It yields the protein CASSLERNTQYF. This chain connects TRBV7-9 to TRBJ2-3; D may be TRBD2 (5 bases). The CDR3 is 12 residues long. Per germline, CDR1 SEHNR and CDR2 FQNEAQ (reference sequence). The germline V and J ends were trimmed by 1 base and 7 bases, with 6 bases remaining between them.

The rearrangement uses TRBV11-2 and TRBJ1-5, with D possibly TRBD1 on 5 matching bases. V lost 0 bases to trimming and J lost 7 bases, with 10 bases between them. CDR1 SGHAT and CDR2 FQNNGV come from the germline V gene. This CDR3 is built from 14 residues. CDR3 sequence reads: CASSLDRVRQPQHF. The CDR3 DNA follows: TGTGCCAGCAGCTTAGACAGGGTTAGACAGCCCCAGCATTTT.

The chain links TRBV6-2 or TRBV6-3 to TRBJ1-2; D is unclear. CDR1 and CDR2 (germline): MNHEY, SVGEGT. V was shortened by 4 bases and J by 7 bases, with 13 bases between the two germline ends. The CDR3 covers 13 residues. As DNA, the CDR3 is TGTGCCAGCAGTTTCCCGTCCCCGTCTGGCTACACCTTC. Residues: CASSFPSPSGYTF.

This clone was recorded once. Different DNA sequences within this sample yield the same CDR3. In nucleotides, the CDR3 is TGTGCCAGCAGCCAGGGACAGGGTGACACAGATACGCAGTATTTT. It encodes CASSQGQGDTDTQYF. V is TRBV3-1 (or the pseudogene TRBV3-2) and J is TRBJ2-3; 9 bases agree with TRBD1. This CDR3 comprises 15 residues. The J segment lost 2 bases and the V segment lost 3 bases, leaving 3 bases of the junction unmatched. Germline assignment: CDR1 LGHDT and CDR2 YNNKEL (reference sequence).

The chain uses TRBV12-3 or TRBV12-4 and TRBJ2-1, with D perhaps assigned TRBD1 or TRBD2 (5 bases each). Trimming shortened V by 1 base and J by 6 bases, and 7 bases separated the two germline ends. This CDR3 region has 13 residues. DNA of the CDR3: TGTGCCAGCAGTTTAGGTGGGGGCAATGAGCAGTTCTTC. Amino acid sequence: CASSLGGGNEQFF.

This clone was counted a few times. This sample includes further DNA sequences coding for the same CDR3. The chain carries TRBV7-2 and TRBJ2-1; tentatively, D is TRBD1 or TRBD2 (6 bases each). This CDR3 is built from 16 residues. Deletions cut 2 bases from V and 0 bases from J, with 11 bases between. CDR1 is SGHTA and CDR2 is FQGNSA in the germline V gene. CDR3 bases: TGTGCCAGCAGCTTATTGGGGGGCGGCTCCTACAATGAGCAGTTCTTC. Its translation is CASSLLGGGSYNEQFF. Full variable domain (missing parts from reference TRBV7-2 and TRBJ2-1): GAGVSQSPSNKVTEKGKDVELRCDPISGHTALYWYRQSLGQGLEFLIYFQGNSAPDKSGLPSDRFSAERTGGSVSTLTIQRTQQEDSAVYLCASSLLGGGSYNEQFFGPGTRLTVL.

The gene calls are TRBV3-1 (or the pseudogene TRBV3-2) and TRBJ2-3; possibly TRBD2 for D (5 bases). V was pared by 0 bases and J by 1 base, with 17 bases between. The CDR3 is 18 residues long. Germline assignment: CDR1 LGHDT and CDR2 YNNKEL (reference sequence). In nucleotides, the CDR3 is TGTGCCAGCAGCCAAGATAGAGGTGGAGGCATTGGCACAGATACGCAGTATTTT. It codes for CASSQDRGGGIGTDTQYF.

This clone was counted at least ten times. The rearrangement uses TRBV6-4 and TRBJ2-2; D unresolved. Germline assignment: CDR1 MRHNA and CDR2 SNTAGT. V was shortened by 2 bases and J by 4 bases, with 5 bases between the two germline ends. The CDR3 covers 13 residues. The CDR3 bases are TGTGCCAGCAGTGACAGTGGCACCGGGGAGCTGTTTTTT. Amino acids: CASSDSGTGELFF.

This clone was counted once. The chain carries TRBV27 and TRBJ2-3; TRBD1 or TRBD2 may be the D gene (5 bases each). The CDR3 sequence is 14 residues long. From germline, CDR1 is MNHEY and CDR2 SMNVEV (reference sequence). V shed 0 bases and J shed 5 bases, with 9 bases lying between them. This chain's CDR3 is CASSLSGVGDTQYF. CDR3 DNA sequence: TGTGCCAGCAGTTTATCGGGGGTCGGAGATACGCAGTATTTT.

This clone has a count of ten or more. J is TRBJ1-2 and V is TRBV6-2 or TRBV6-3; 7 bases map to TRBD1. The trim removed 3 bases at V and 7 bases at J, leaving 8 bases unmatched. Germline V gene sequence: CDR1 MNHEY, CDR2 SVGEGT. There are 14 residues in the CDR3. The CDR3 DNA reads as TGTGCCAGCAGTTATGAAGTCAGGGGGATTGGCTACACCTTC. Translation gives CASSYEVRGIGYTF.

V gene TRBV4-1 combines with J gene TRBJ2-5; 10 bases are shared with TRBD2. V shed 3 bases, J shed 5 bases, and the junction held 6 bases outside the gene matches. Germline CDR1 is MGHRA and CDR2 is YSYEKL. This CDR3 has 15 amino acids. CDR3 in DNA: TGCGCCAGCAGCCACCCGTTGACTAGCGGGGAGACCCAGTACTTC. The encoded protein is CASSHPLTSGETQYF.